The 20 T cell receptor beta chains presented below share a single source sample, sequenced in a study of OX40 agonist ivuxolimab in advanced cancers. Libraries were constructed by the immunoSEQ multiplex PCR assay. In TCRdb, the immuneACCESS table is reduced to in-frame sequences with V and J assigned. These tables do not hold every clone; where another copy was compared, an unresolved V gene accounts for under half, and the others remain unexplained. The sample contains about 26,000 clones, roughly 89% of them found a single time. The ten largest clones add up to 19% of the sample. The material sequenced was CD4+ or CD8+ T cells sorted from blood, taken in a trial of the OX40 agonist ivuxolimab. The receptor source for this set is an adult with an advanced solid tumor such as melanoma, head and neck, liver or kidney cancer.

The rearrangement links TRBV19 to TRBJ1-1; D gene uncertain. The CDR3 runs 12 residues. V was trimmed by 1 base and J by 4 bases, leaving 4 bases between them. The V gene's germline CDR1 is LNHDA and CDR2 SQIVND (reference sequence). The CDR3 nucleotides read TGTGCCAGTAGTATAGGCCCCACTGAAGCTTTCTTT. Its protein is CASSIGPTEAFF.

The chain joins TRBV5-6 to TRBJ2-5, with a possible D match to TRBD2 (5 bases). The V gene lost 0 bases and the J gene lost 2 bases, with 14 bases spanning the gap. CDR3 length equals 16 residues. Germline lookup yields CDR1 SGHDT and CDR2 YYEEEE. The CDR3 nucleotides read TGTGCCAGCAGCTTGGTCGGGGTTCTGGGGCAAGAGACCCAGTACTTC. Its translation: CASSLVGVLGQETQYF.

This chain connects TRBV7-9 to TRBJ2-3, with D possibly being TRBD2 (6 bases). Germline V CDR1 and CDR2: SEHNR, FQNEAQ (reference sequence). The CDR3 is made up of 15 amino acids. V lost 4 bases to trimming and J lost 1 base, with 12 bases between them. The CDR3 sequence is CASSWVSGGTDTQYF. CDR3 nucleotide sequence: TGTGCCAGCAGCTGGGTGTCGGGGGGCACAGATACGCAGTATTTT.

The chain links TRBV7-9 to TRBJ2-1, with 11 bases that match TRBD2. The J segment lost 4 bases and the V segment lost 4 bases, leaving 9 bases of the junction unmatched. In germline, CDR1 is SEHNR, CDR2 FQNEAQ (reference sequence). The CDR3 is 17 amino acids. CDR3 sequence: CASSSLTSGIFYNEQFF. The CDR3 nucleotides are TGTGCCAGCAGCTCTTTGACTAGCGGGATTTTTTACAATGAGCAGTTCTTC.

V and J are TRBV28 and TRBJ2-3, with TRBD2 matching 7 bases. Germline V CDR1 and CDR2: MDHEN, SYDVKM. The CDR3 contains 17 residues. The V and J ends lost 3 bases and 2 bases, in that order; junction bases with no gene match: 11. The CDR3 here is CASSFLSPSGYTDTQYF. CDR3 sequence (DNA): TGTGCCAGCAGTTTCCTATCACCTAGCGGCTACACAGATACGCAGTATTTT.

The chain couples TRBV6-6 to TRBJ1-5, with no clear D. The CDR3 contains 12 residues. Germline V gives CDR1 MNHNY, CDR2 SVGAGI (reference sequence). Between the trimmed V and J ends, which lost 6 bases and 8 bases, there was a span of 11 bases. CDR3 coding DNA: TGTGCCAGCAGGCCGGGGTTAGAGCCCCAGCATTTT. Protein: CASRPGLEPQHF.

The chain carries TRBV2 and TRBJ1-1; 9 bases are shared with TRBD1. There are 17 residues in the CDR3. From germline, CDR1 is SNHLY and CDR2 FYNNEI. The trim removed 6 bases at V and 0 bases at J, leaving 11 bases unmatched. The CDR3 DNA reads as TGTGCCAGCAGCCTCCACAGGGGGCTCGGGATGAACACTGAAGCTTTCTTT. Amino acid sequence: CASSLHRGLGMNTEAFF.

The V gene is TRBV10-1, the J gene TRBJ2-1; TRBD2 might be the D (5 bases). Germline lookup yields CDR1 WNHNN and CDR2 SYGVQD (reference sequence). The CDR3 covers 18 residues. Trimming cost V 3 bases and J 0 bases, with 18 bases left between them. The chain's CDR3 is CASSDPGSELSSYNEQFF. CDR3 DNA: TGCGCCAGCAGTGACCCGGGGTCGGAACTAAGCTCCTACAATGAGCAGTTCTTC.

The chain recombines TRBV7-6 with TRBJ2-5, with 7 bases matching TRBD2. V lost 2 bases to trimming and J lost 5 bases; unmatched junction nucleotides: 8. Germline V CDR1 and CDR2: SGHVS, FNYEAQ. CDR3 length: 15 amino acids. The CDR3 sequence: CASSLFSGEGETQYF. CDR3 nucleotide sequence: TGTGCCAGCAGCTTATTCTCGGGGGAGGGGGAGACCCAGTACTTC.

V usage is TRBV28 and J usage is TRBJ2-4, with 11 positions matching TRBD2. From germline, CDR1 is MDHEN and CDR2 SYDVKM. The CDR3 consists of 18 residues. Trimming cost V 3 bases and J 0 bases; bases outside gene matches: 7. This chain's CDR3 is CASSLGLAGGLAKNIQYF. DNA for the CDR3: TGTGCCAGCAGTTTGGGCCTAGCGGGAGGACTAGCCAAAAACATTCAGTACTTC.

V is TRBV7-9 and J is TRBJ2-7; D is uncertain. The CDR3 is 11 residues long. Germline V gene data show CDR1 as SEHNR and CDR2 as FQNEAQ (reference sequence). The germline V and J ends were trimmed by 2 bases and 3 bases, with 2 bases remaining between them. The CDR3, as DNA: TGTGCCAGCAGCTTATACTACGAGCAGTACTTC. It is translated as CASSLYYEQYF. The whole variable domain, remainder taken from reference TRBV7-9 and TRBJ2-7, is DTGVSQNPRHKITKRGQNVTFRCDPISEHNRLYWYRQTLGQGPEFLTYFQNEAQLEKSRLLSDRFSAERPKGSFSTLEIQRTEQGDSAMYLCASSLYYEQYFGPGTRLTVT.

The chain recombines TRBV19 with TRBJ1-1; possibly TRBD1 for D (6 bases). Germline-derived CDR1 and CDR2 are LNHDA and SQIVND (reference sequence). V shed 5 bases and J shed 5 bases, with 15 bases lying between them. The CDR3 is 14 residues long. The CDR3 DNA reads TGTGCCAGTAGTTGGTGGGGGGCGGAAACTGAAGCTTTCTTT. Its protein is CASSWWGAETEAFF.

V and J are TRBV7-8 and TRBJ2-4, with D unresolved. Germline lookup yields CDR1 SGHVS and CDR2 FQNEAQ. This CDR3 is 18 amino acids long. The ends were cut back, 1 base at V and 1 base at J, with 17 bases in the middle. CDR3 sequence (DNA): TGTGCCAGCAGCTTAGTGGAAGAAAGATTTTTGGCCAAAAACATTCAGTACTTC. Its protein product is CASSLVEERFLAKNIQYF.

V and J are TRBV27 and TRBJ2-5, with 9 bases identical to TRBD2. V lost 6 bases and J lost 5; bases outside the gene matches: 10. This CDR3 contains 15 residues. Germline V CDR1 and CDR2: MNHEY, SMNVEV (reference sequence). This CDR3 is CASSPHSGSIETQYF. The CDR3 DNA is TGTGCCAGCAGCCCCCATAGCGGGAGTATCGAGACCCAGTACTTC.

The chain employs TRBV28 and TRBJ1-2; 7 nucleotides align to TRBD1. Germline CDR1 reads MDHEN; CDR2 reads SYDVKM. This CDR3 has 14 residues. The J segment lost 2 bases and the V segment lost 5 bases, leaving 5 bases of the junction unmatched. This CDR3 is CASSLDRLNYGYTF. As DNA, the CDR3 is TGTGCCAGCAGTCTGGACAGGCTCAACTATGGCTACACCTTC.

The J gene is TRBJ2-5, the V gene TRBV7-6; D gene unclear. V lost 1 base and J 4 bases, leaving 13 bases between the germline ends. Germline CDR1 reads SGHVS; CDR2 reads FNYEAQ. This CDR3 contains 15 residues. The CDR3, as DNA: TGTGCCAGCAGCTTAGAACGTCAGGCTTCAGAGACCCAGTACTTC. This encodes CASSLERQASETQYF.

The rearrangement links TRBV4-2 to TRBJ1-1, with D uncertain. The CDR3 sequence is 14 residues long. Trimming stripped 2 bases from V and 7 bases from J, with 14 bases between. The germline V gene encodes CDR1 LGHNA and CDR2 YNFKEQ. This chain's CDR3 is CASSQYDTGNEAFF. DNA of the CDR3: TGTGCCAGCAGCCAATACGATACGGGGAATGAAGCTTTCTTT.

This rearrangement joins TRBV11-2 to TRBJ2-7; D gene unclear. In germline, CDR1 is SGHAT, CDR2 FQNNGV. This CDR3 region has 17 residues. V was pared by 6 bases and J by 6 bases, with 27 bases between. CDR3 coding DNA: TGTGCCAGCAGATCCAGGCTGCGCGGCTCGCGTGGTGGCGAGCAGTACTTC. This gives the protein CASRSRLRGSRGGEQYF.

The genes are TRBV7-6 and TRBJ2-7; TRBD2 is a possible D gene (6 bases). CDR1 and CDR2 (germline): SGHVS, FNYEAQ. The V end was cut by 5 bases, the J end by 1 base, with 15 bases between. This CDR3 contains 15 residues. DNA for the CDR3: TGTGCCAGCAGCCCCACCGACGGGACTTCCTACGAGCAGTACTTC. This codes for CASSPTDGTSYEQYF.

The V and J genes are TRBV27 and TRBJ2-7; no reliable D call. Germline CDR1 is MNHEY and CDR2 is SMNVEV (reference sequence). Trimming pared 10 bases from V and 0 bases from J, leaving 13 bases between. CDR3 size: 13 residues. This CDR3 reads CATAPRVSYEQYF. CDR3 nucleotide sequence: TGTGCCACCGCCCCTCGGGTCTCCTACGAGCAGTACTTC.